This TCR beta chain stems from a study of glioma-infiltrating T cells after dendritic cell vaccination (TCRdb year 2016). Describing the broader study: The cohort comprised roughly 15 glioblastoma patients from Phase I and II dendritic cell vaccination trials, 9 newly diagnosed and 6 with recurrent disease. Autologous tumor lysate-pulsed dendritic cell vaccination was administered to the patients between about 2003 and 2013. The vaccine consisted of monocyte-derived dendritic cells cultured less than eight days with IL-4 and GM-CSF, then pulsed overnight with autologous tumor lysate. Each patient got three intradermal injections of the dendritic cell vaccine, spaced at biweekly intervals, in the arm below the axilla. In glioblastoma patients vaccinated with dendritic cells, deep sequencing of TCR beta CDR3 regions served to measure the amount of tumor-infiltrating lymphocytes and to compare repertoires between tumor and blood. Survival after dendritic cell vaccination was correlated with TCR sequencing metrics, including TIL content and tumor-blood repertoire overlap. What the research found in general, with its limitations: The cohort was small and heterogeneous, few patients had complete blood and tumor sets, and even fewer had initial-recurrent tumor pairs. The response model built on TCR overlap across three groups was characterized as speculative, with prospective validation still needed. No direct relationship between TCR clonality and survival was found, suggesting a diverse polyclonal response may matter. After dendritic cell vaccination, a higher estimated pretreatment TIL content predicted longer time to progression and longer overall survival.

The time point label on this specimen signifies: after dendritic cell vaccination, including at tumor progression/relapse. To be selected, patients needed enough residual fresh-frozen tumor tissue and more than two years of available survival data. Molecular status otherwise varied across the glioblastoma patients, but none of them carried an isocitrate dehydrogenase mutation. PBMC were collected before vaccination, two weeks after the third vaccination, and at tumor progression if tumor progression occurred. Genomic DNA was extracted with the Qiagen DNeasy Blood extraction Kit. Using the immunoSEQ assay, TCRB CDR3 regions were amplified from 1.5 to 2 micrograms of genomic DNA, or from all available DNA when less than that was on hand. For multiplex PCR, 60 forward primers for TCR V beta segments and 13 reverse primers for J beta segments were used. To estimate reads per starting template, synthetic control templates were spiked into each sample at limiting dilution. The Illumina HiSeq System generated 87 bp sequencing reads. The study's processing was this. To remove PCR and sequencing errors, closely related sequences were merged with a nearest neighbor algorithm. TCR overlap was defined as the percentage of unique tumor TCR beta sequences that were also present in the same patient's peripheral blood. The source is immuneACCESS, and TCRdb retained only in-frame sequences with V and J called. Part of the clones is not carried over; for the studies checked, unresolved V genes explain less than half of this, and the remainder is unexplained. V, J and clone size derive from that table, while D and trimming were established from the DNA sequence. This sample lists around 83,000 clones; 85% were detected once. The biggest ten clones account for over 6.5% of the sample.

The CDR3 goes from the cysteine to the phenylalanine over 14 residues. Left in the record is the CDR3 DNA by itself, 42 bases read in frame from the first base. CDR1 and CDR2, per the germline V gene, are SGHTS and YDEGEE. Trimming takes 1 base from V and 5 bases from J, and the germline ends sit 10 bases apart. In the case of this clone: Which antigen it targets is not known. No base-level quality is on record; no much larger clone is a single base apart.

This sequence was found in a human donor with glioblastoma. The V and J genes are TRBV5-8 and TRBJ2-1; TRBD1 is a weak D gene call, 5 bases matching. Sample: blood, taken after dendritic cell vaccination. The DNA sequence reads TGTGCCAGCAGCTTGTTCTCAGGGAACAATGAGCAGTTCTTC. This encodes CASSLFSGNNEQFF.